This T cell receptor beta chain was retrieved from a study of blood T cells in healthy people across ages. Broader study findings: More naive CD4+ cells and higher diversity were found in long-lived than in aged donors. TCR beta diversity, measured per million T cells, fell in a roughly linear way with age. Estimates of total diversity, which came from one million sequenced T cells, were considered to be underestimates.

Healthy Caucasian individuals from Russia aged about 6 to 95 were enrolled as donors. Next came a second PCR, run for about 7 to 12 cycles, which used a sample-barcoded 5' primer along with a J-beta primer mix. TCRdb independently ran MiXCR on the 5' RACE reads; one entry per CDR3 protein. The data contain roughly 1.6 million distinct CDR3 sequences, about 32% of them singletons. With 2 bases clipped from V and 0 bases from J, the junction kept 11 bases outside the gene matches. This CDR3 comprises 18 residues. The germline gives CDR1 SGHRS, CDR2 YFSETQ. About this clonotype itself: Its matching antigen is unknown.

This clonotype was sampled from a woman in her twenties or thirties in good health. The chain combines TRBV5-1 with TRBJ2-7, with 10 bases fitting TRBD2. The sample was blood. The CDR3: CASSLGPRGTSVSYEQYF. The CDR3 nucleotides are TGCGCCAGCAGCTTAGGACCAAGAGGGACTAGCGTCTCCTACGAGCAGTACTTC.